Described below is a single T cell receptor (beta chain) sequence and its context. This specimen comes from a study of early T cells in non-severe SARS-CoV-2 infection. The wider study: It was bulk RNA from unsorted whole blood that was sequenced, and the chains were unpaired.

Trimming removed 2 bases from V and 4 bases from J, with 14 bases in between. This CDR3 region has 15 residues. Germline loops: CDR1 MNHEY, CDR2 SVGAGI. In the library, individual cDNA molecules carried attached unique molecular identifiers. TCRdb re-called the 5' RACE reads with MiXCR, one entry per CDR3 protein. Found here are tens of thousands of distinct CDR3 sequences, approximately 4.5% of them singletons; the top ten hold roughly a fifth. This chain connects TRBV6-5 to TRBJ1-2; D gene uncertain. Input material: whole blood. This receptor was identified in an adult who was a healthcare worker with PCR-confirmed SARS-CoV-2 infection or an uninfected control (not recorded which). The CDR3 DNA reads TGTGCCAGCAGTTACGGCGATGGTTCTACCTATGGCTACACCTTC. As protein: CASSYGDGSTYGYTF.